The entry below describes one T cell receptor (beta chain). This clonotype was seen many times. Its specific antigen is unknown. Base qualities are not provided; no much larger clone lies one nucleotide away. The TCR beta CDR3 regions were amplified from the RNA transcripts. The TCR CDR3 was subjected to a first round of RT-PCR using the HTBI primer set and the Qiagen OneStep RT-PCR kit. Libraries were constructed in a second round of multiplex PCR, after which size selection and purification were carried out. Libraries were sequenced paired-end with 100 bp reads on an Illumina HiSeq2000. From the authors' description of their analysis: SOAPnuke was used to process the raw data, removing reads that contained adapters or uncalled bases, had a mean Phred below 15, or lacked an exact match to the constant primer or identifier. High-quality paired reads were merged using COPE v1.2.5, and each unique nucleotide sequence was defined as a clonotype. MiTCR v1.1 was used to align the clonotypes against IMGT TRBV, TRBD and TRBJ reference segments. The analysis was restricted to V-J combinations with a frequency above 0.0001, which together covered 99% to 99.2% of the repertoires. A TCS score was defined as the ratio between F50 (clonal expansion) and ExV (chaos), using BLOSUM62-based TCRdist between CDR3 peptides within each V-J. Welch's t-statistics and random forest reduced roughly 540 V-J features to roughly 13, which were used in a naive Bayes classifier (R e1071). The raw public data were reprocessed by TCRdb itself: fastp quality trimming at Q25, MiXCR clonotype calling, in-frame beta chains only. Here each entry gathers all rows of one CDR3 protein and keeps the most common genes and DNA. TCRdb's processing, not the study's, gives the V and J calls here. This sample comprises 300,000 to 450,000 distinct CDR3 sequences, under 20% of them detected only once. The top ten hold roughly two fifths of the sample.

Moderately to severely active disease, a Clinical Activity Score of at least 3, a NOSPECS grade of at least 4, and a duration under 3 months were present in ophthalmopathy patients. Any patient with an uncontrolled infection, another autoimmune disease, pregnancy or lactation was excluded. Clinical symptoms, serum thyroxine and TRAb, thyroid ultrasound, and orbital computed tomography formed the basis for the diagnoses. Ficoll-Paque density gradient centrifugation was used to isolate PBMCs from approximately 10 ml of fresh peripheral blood. Total RNA was extracted using Trizol reagent, and RNA quality was assessed on an Agilent 2100 Bioanalyzer. This sample was included in a study of T cells in Graves' hyperthyroidism and ophthalmopathy (dated by TCRdb to about 2019). Describing the broader study: Peripheral blood samples were taken at the time of initial diagnosis, prior to any treatment. A discovery cohort of approximately 100 patients, about 44 with Graves' ophthalmopathy and 57 with stable Graves' hyperthyroidism, was used to find distinguishing TCR V-J signatures. Whether ophthalmopathy could be predicted prospectively was tested in an independent validation cohort made up of fewer than 20 hyperthyroidism patients plus 17 patients who later progressed to ophthalmopathy. The roughly 99 discovery patients were divided at random into training and test sets in a 7:3 ratio. In roughly six Graves' hyperthyroidism patients, the study also compared T-cell repertoires from thyroid tissue with T-cell repertoires from blood. After sampling, hyperthyroidism patients received methimazole starting at 30 mg daily, and ophthalmopathy patients received high-dose intravenous methylprednisolone. According to the paper, TCR Vbeta CDR3 sequencing was carried out on 135 peripheral blood samples, which came from 40 to 45 ophthalmopathy, fewer than 80 hyperthyroidism and about 17 progressor patients. General conclusions and limits of the study: Ophthalmopathy was separated from stable hyperthyroidism by a 13 V-J signature model, with 87.88% sensitivity and 81% to 83% specificity obtained in cross-validation and 80%/75% obtained in testing. Most expanded thyroid clonotypes (frequency above 0.001) were also detected in blood, a finding suggesting that blood repertoires may reflect thyroid immune responses. Sample size was not statistically predetermined, and investigators were not blinded to group allocation. In validation, the model predicted progression to ophthalmopathy with approximately 71% sensitivity and 72% to 85% specificity, a median of about 6 months before onset.

Reading from cysteine to phenylalanine, the CDR3 counts 13 amino acids. The only DNA kept is the CDR3, 39 bases in frame from the first base. Between the V and J ends, shortened by 2 bases and 3 bases respectively, the junction contains 7 bases. CDR1 MRHNA and CDR2 SNTAGT were looked up in the germline V gene. The clonotype was recovered from a man aged 18 to 30 with Graves' ophthalmopathy. Sequencing was done on a sample of blood. The chain uses TRBV6-4 and TRBJ1-1; the D gene cannot be resolved reliably. The CDR3 has the sequence CASSDQADTEAFF. The base sequence is TGTGCCAGCAGTGACCAAGCGGACACTGAAGCTTTCTTT.